This TCR beta chain was identified during a study of blood T cells in healthy people across ages. Study at large: Template switching retrieved approximately one barcoded beta molecule for each two T cells.

A sample-barcoded 5' primer and a J-beta primer mix were used in a second PCR of roughly 7 to 11 cycles. MiXCR, run by TCRdb on the 5' RACE reads, gives a single entry per CDR3 protein. This sample carries about 2 million distinct CDR3 sequences, roughly 49% of them seen once, and the ten largest clones take less than 2.5%. There are a few counts of this clonotype. As yet, its antigen is unknown. Germline values: CDR1 SQVTM, CDR2 ANQGSEA. The CDR3 is made up of 14 amino acids. Trimming took 6 bases from V and 2 from J; bases not matched to a gene: 4. General study findings and limits: Donor CMV infection status was unknown, possibly confounding age-related changes in expanded clonotypes.

The authors drew about 10 milliliters of peripheral blood from each donor. Each sample used at least 7 million PBMCs. Sequencing was done on a sample of blood. This clonotype originated in a woman aged 40 to 50 in good health. The rearrangement uses TRBV29-1 and TRBJ2-5, with 12 bases fitting TRBD2. DNA for the CDR3: TGCAGCGTCGAACTAGCGGGGGGACAAGAGACCCAGTACTTC. It yields the protein CSVELAGGQETQYF.